One and the same sample provided the 7 T cell receptor beta chains below, sequenced in a study of CD8+ T cells in alopecia areata. cDNA prepared by RNA extraction and subsequent reverse transcription served as the template for sequencing. The table came from immunoSEQ multiplex PCR; TCRdb's copy has only in-frame clones and leaves some out. Of over 200,000 clones listed, 50% to 75% are singletons. The sample's treatment: oral pan-JAK inhibitor, 5-10 mg twice daily. This specimen consisted of CD4+ T cells sorted from blood, obtained at week 4, from a patient treated with tofacitinib. These TCRs come from a human donor with alopecia areata.

This rearrangement joins TRBV7-9 to TRBJ2-3; TRBD1 aligns across 9 bases. The CDR3 length is 16 residues. V trimming: 5 bases; J trimming: 4 bases; junction bases outside the gene matches: 10. CDR1 is SEHNR, CDR2 FQNEAQ, per germline (reference sequence). The CDR3 DNA reads as TGTGCCAGCAGCCCGAGGACACAGGGGGCGGCAGATACGCAGTATTTT. Protein product: CASSPRTQGAADTQYF.

This chain joins TRBV29-1 and TRBJ2-7, with TRBD1 matching 9 bases. V gave up 0 bases and J gave up 6 bases; unmatched junction bases: 9. This CDR3 is 15 amino acids long. Germline CDR1 SQVTM, CDR2 ANQGSEA. The CDR3 is CSVEDGGQGSLEQYF. The CDR3 region has the DNA TGCAGCGTTGAAGATGGGGGACAGGGAAGCCTCGAGCAGTACTTC.

The chain combines TRBV29-1 with TRBJ2-2, with a tentative D call TRBD1 (6 bases). The germline V gene has CDR1 SQVTM and CDR2 ANQGSEA. The CDR3 sequence is 14 residues long. The V and J ends lost 7 bases and 4 bases respectively, with 16 bases between them. In DNA form, the CDR3 reads TGCAGCGCCGGGACACGGACAATCACCGGGGAGCTGTTTTTT. Amino acid sequence: CSAGTRTITGELFF.

Concerning this clone: The sample contains more than one DNA sequence encoding this CDR3. The rearrangement joins TRBV29-1 to TRBJ1-1; TRBD1 might be the D (5 bases). Germline V lookup: CDR1 SQVTM, CDR2 ANQGSEA. Trimming pared 5 bases from V and 0 bases from J, leaving 10 bases between. There are 13 residues in the CDR3. The CDR3 region has the DNA TGCAGCGTTCGGGGGAGGATGAACACTGAAGCTTTCTTT. This gives the protein CSVRGRMNTEAFF.

The V call is TRBV20-1, the J call TRBJ1-2; D uncertain. The length of the CDR3 is 11 residues. The germline CDR1 and CDR2 sequences are DFQATT and SNEGSKA (reference sequence). Trimming removed 0 bases at V and 7 bases at J, with 6 bases between. The CDR3: CSAREKSGYTF. CDR3 DNA sequence: TGCAGTGCTAGAGAGAAAAGTGGCTACACCTTC.

This chain joins TRBV23-1 and TRBJ2-7; D is possibly TRBD2 (6 bases). TRBV23-1 is marked as an open reading frame, function uncertain. The CDR3 contains 19 residues. V lost 0 bases and J lost 0, with 21 bases in between. In DNA, the CDR3 is TGCGCCAGCAGTCAATCTCGAGACAAATACAGGAGGGGCTCCTACGAGCAGTACTTC. Its protein is CASSQSRDKYRRGSYEQYF.

V and J are TRBV7-2 and TRBJ2-5; 7 bases agree with TRBD1. The ends lost 1 base at V and 4 bases at J; junction bases unmatched: 15. Looked up from germline, CDR1 is SGHTA and CDR2 is FQGNSA. The CDR3 loop spans 18 amino acids. The CDR3 spells CASSLGVSGAGGSETQYF. Written as DNA, the CDR3 is TGTGCCAGCAGCTTAGGAGTGTCAGGTGCAGGGGGATCAGAGACCCAGTACTTC.